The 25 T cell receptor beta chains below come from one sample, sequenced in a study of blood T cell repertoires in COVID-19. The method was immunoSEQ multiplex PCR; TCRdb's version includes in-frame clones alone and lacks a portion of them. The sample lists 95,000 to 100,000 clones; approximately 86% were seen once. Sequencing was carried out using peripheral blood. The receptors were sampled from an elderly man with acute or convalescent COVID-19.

In nucleotides, the CDR3 is TGTGCCAGCAGTTCCCTGACATATCCAAGCTCCTACGAGCAGTACTTC. Its translation is CASSSLTYPSSYEQYF. The chain joins TRBV27 to TRBJ2-7; no reliable D call. V was pared by 4 bases and J by 0 bases, with 16 bases between. CDR1 is MNHEY, CDR2 SMNVEV, per germline (reference sequence). This CDR3 is 16 amino acids long.

CDR3 bases: TGTGCCATCTGGACACCGTTCTCCTACGAGCAGTACTTC. Its protein product is CAIWTPFSYEQYF. This chain links TRBV10-3 with TRBJ2-7; weak D call: TRBD1 (5 bases). Germline V gene sequence: CDR1 ENHRY, CDR2 SYGVKD. The CDR3 extends over 13 amino acids. V shed 8 bases and J shed 0 bases, with 11 bases lying between them.

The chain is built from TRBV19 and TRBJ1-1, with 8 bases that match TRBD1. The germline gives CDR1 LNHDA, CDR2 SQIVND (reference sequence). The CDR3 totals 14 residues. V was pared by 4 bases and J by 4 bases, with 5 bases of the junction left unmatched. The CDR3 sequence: CASSRQGPGTEAFF. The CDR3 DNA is TGTGCCAGTAGTAGACAGGGGCCGGGCACTGAAGCTTTCTTT.

CDR3 region: CASSLDQGSYYGYTF. The DNA for the CDR3 is TGTGCCAGCAGCTTAGATCAGGGCAGTTACTATGGCTACACCTTC. The chain uses TRBV11-2 and TRBJ1-2, with a possible D match to TRBD1 (5 bases). This CDR3 has 15 amino acids. V was clipped by 0 bases and J by 3 bases, with 11 bases between them. The V gene's germline CDR1 is SGHAT and CDR2 FQNNGV. Full variable domain (outside the CDR3, taken from reference TRBV11-2 and TRBJ1-2): EAGVAQSPRYKIIEKRQSVAFWCNPISGHATLYWYQQILGQGPKLLIQFQNNGVVDDSQLPKDRFSAERLKGVDSTLKIQPAKLEDSAVYLCASSLDQGSYYGYTFGSGTRLTVV.

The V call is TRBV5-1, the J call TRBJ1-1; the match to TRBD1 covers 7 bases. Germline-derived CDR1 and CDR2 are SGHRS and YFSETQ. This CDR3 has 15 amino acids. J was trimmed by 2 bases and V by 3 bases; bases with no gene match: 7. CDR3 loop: CASSSQGTPNTEAFF. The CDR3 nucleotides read TGCGCCAGCAGCTCACAGGGGACTCCAAACACTGAAGCTTTCTTT.

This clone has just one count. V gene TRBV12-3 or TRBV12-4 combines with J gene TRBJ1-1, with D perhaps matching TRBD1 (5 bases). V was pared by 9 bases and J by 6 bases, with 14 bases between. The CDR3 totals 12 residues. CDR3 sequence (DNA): TGTGCCAGTGGGACTGATTCGGCTGAAGCTTTCTTT. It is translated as CASGTDSAEAFF.

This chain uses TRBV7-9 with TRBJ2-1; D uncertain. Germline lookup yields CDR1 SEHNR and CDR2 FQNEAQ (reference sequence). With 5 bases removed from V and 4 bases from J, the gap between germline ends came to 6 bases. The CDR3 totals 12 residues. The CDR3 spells CASSLNYNEQFF. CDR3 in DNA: TGTGCCAGCAGCCTTAATTACAATGAGCAGTTCTTC.

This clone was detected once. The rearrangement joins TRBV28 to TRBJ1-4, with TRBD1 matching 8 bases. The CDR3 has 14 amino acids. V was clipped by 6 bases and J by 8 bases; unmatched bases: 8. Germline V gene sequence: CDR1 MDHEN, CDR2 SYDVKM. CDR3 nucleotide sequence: TGTGCCAGCAGGTCGCAGGGGGCAGGGGAAAAACTGTTTTTT. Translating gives CASRSQGAGEKLFF. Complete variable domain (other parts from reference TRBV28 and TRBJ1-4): DVKVTQSSRYLVKRTGEKVFLECVQDMDHENMFWYRQDPGLGLRLIYFSYDVKMKEKGDIPEGYSVSREKKERFSLILESASTNQTSMYLCASRSQGAGEKLFFGSGTQLSVL.

The CDR3 region has the DNA TGTGCCAGCAGCTTGGGGACTAGCGGGACTTACGAGCAGTACTTC. It codes for CASSLGTSGTYEQYF. The rearrangement links TRBV5-4 to TRBJ2-7; 12 bases fit TRBD2. Per the germline V gene, CDR1 is SGHNT and CDR2 is YYREEE (reference sequence). The CDR3 is 15 residues long. Trimming cost V 0 bases and J 4 bases; bases outside gene matches: 2.

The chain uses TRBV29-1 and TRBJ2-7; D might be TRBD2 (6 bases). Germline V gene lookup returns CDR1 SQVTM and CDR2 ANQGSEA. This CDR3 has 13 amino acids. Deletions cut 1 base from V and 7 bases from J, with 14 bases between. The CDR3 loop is CSVEVGGPKEQYF. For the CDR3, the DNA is TGCAGCGTTGAAGTGGGAGGACCTAAAGAGCAGTACTTC.

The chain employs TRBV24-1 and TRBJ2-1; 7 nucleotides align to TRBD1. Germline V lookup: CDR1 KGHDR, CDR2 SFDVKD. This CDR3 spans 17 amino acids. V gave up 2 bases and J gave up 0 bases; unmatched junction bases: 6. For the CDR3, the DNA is TGTGCCACCAGTGATTGGGGCCGGGACAGCTCCTACAATGAGCAGTTCTTC. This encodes CATSDWGRDSSYNEQFF.

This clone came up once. The DNA for the CDR3 is TGTGCCACCAGCGCTGCGGGCAGAGACAATGAGCAGTTCTTC. This codes for CATSAAGRDNEQFF. V is TRBV24-1 and J is TRBJ2-1; D might be TRBD2 (5 bases). The CDR3 has 14 amino acids. Per the germline V gene, CDR1 is KGHDR and CDR2 is SFDVKD. V gave up 7 bases and J gave up 5 bases, with 14 bases separating them.

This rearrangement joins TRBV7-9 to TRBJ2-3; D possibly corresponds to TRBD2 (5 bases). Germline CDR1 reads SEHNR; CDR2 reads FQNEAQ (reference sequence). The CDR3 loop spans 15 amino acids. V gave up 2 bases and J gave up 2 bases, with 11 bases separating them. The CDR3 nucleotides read TGTGCCAGCAGCTTAAAGGCGGGCACCACAGATACGCAGTATTTT. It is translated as CASSLKAGTTDTQYF.

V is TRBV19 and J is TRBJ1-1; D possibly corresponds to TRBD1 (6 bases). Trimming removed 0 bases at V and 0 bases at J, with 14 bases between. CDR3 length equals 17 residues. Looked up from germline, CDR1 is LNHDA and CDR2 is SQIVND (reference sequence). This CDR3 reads CASSIEAGATLNTEAFF. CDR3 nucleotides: TGTGCCAGTAGTATAGAGGCAGGGGCGACGCTGAACACTGAAGCTTTCTTT.

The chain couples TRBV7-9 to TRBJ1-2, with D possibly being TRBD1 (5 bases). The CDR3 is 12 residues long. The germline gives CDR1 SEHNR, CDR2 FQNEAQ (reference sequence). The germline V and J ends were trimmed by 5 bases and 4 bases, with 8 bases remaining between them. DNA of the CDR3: TGTGCCAGCAGCGGGGGGTCCTATGGCTACACCTTC. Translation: CASSGGSYGYTF.

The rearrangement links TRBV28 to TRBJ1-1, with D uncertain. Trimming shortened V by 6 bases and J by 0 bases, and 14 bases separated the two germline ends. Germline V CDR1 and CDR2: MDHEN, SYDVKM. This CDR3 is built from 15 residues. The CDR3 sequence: CASSPPGRLNTEAFF. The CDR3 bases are TGTGCCAGCAGCCCGCCGGGGAGATTGAACACTGAAGCTTTCTTT. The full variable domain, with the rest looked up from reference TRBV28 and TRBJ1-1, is DVKVTQSSRYLVKRTGEKVFLECVQDMDHENMFWYRQDPGLGLRLIYFSYDVKMKEKGDIPEGYSVSREKKERFSLILESASTNQTSMYLCASSPPGRLNTEAFFGQGTRLTVV.

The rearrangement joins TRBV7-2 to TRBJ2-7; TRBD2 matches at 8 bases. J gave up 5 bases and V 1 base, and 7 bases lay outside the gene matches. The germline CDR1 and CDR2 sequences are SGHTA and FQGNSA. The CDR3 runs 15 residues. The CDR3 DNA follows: TGTGCCAGCAGCTTAGAGTCGGGAGGGCCTAACGAGCAGTACTTC. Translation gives CASSLESGGPNEQYF.

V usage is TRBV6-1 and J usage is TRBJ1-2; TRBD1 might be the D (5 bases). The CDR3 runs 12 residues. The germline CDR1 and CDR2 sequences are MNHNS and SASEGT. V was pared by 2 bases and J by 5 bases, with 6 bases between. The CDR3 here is CASSEPGYGYTF. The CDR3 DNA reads TGTGCCAGCAGTGAACCAGGGTATGGCTACACCTTC.

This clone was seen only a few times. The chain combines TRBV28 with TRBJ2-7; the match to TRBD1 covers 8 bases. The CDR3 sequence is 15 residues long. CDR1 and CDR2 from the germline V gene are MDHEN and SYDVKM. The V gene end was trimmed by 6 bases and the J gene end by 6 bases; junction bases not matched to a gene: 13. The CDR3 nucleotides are TGTGCCAGCAGGCCTGGACAGGGACCTTACAGCGAGCAGTACTTC. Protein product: CASRPGQGPYSEQYF.

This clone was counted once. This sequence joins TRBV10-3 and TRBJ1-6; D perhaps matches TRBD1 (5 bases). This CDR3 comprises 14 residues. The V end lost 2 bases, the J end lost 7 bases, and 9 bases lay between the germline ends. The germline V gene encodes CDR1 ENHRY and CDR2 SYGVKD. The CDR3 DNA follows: TGTGCCATCAGTGAGGGACAAGGGAATTCACCCCTCCACTTT. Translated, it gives CAISEGQGNSPLHF.

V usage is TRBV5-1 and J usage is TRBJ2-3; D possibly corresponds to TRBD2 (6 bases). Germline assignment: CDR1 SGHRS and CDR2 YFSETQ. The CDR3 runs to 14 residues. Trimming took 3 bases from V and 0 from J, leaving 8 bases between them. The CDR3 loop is CASSWGDSTDTQYF. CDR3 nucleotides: TGCGCCAGCAGCTGGGGGGACAGCACAGATACGCAGTATTTT.

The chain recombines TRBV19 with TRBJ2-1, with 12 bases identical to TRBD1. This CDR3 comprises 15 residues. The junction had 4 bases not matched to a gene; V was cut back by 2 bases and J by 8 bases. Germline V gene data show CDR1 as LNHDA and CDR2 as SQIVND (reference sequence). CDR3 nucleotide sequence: TGTGCCAGTAGTATATTGGGACAGGGGGCACATGAGCAGTTCTTC. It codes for CASSILGQGAHEQFF.

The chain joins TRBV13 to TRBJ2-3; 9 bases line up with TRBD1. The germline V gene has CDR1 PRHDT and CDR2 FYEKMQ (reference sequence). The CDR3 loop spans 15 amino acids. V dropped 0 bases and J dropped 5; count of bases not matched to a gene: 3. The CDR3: CASSLGGQGVDTQYF. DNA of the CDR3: TGTGCCAGCAGCTTAGGGGGACAGGGAGTAGATACGCAGTATTTT.

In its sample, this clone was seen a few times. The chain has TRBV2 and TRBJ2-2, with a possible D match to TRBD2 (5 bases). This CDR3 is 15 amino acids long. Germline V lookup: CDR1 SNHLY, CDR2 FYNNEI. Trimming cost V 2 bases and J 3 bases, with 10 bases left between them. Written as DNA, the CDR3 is TGTGCCAGCAGTGAACGGGGAGTGGACACCGGGGAGCTGTTTTTT. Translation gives CASSERGVDTGELFF.

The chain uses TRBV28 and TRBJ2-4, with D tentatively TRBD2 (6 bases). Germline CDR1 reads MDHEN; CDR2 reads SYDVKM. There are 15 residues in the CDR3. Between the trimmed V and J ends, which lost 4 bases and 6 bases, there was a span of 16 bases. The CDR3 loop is CASSSRWVEGNIQYF. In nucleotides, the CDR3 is TGTGCCAGCAGTTCGCGTTGGGTGGAGGGAAACATTCAGTACTTC.